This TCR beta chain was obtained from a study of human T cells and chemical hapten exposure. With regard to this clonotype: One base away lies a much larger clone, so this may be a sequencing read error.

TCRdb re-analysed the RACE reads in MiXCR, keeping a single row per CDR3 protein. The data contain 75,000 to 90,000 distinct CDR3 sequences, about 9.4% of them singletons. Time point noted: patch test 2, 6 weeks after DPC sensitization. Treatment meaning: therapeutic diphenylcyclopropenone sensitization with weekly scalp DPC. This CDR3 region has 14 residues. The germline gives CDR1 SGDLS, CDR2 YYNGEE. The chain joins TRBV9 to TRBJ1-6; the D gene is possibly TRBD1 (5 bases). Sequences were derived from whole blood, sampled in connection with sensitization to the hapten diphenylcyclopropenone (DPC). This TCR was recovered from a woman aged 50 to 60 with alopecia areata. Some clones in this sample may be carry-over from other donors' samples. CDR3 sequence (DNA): TGTGCCAGCAGCGTAGACAGGATCAATTCATCCCTCCACTTT. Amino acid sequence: CASSVDRINSSLHF.